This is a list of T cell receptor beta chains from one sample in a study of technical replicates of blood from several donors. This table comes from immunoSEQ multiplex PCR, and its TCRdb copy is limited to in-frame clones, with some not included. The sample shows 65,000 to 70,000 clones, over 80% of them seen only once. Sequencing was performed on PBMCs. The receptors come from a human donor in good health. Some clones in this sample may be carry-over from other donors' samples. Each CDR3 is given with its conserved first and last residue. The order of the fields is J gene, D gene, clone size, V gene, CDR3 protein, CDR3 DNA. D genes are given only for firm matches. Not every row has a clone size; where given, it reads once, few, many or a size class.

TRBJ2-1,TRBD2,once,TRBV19,CASSIVGGGAYNEQFF,TGTGCCAGTAGTATAGTGGGCGGGGGGGCCTACAATGAGCAGTTCTTC
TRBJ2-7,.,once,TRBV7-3,CASSLTGGPGNEQYF,TGTGCCAGCAGCTTAACGGGGGGGCCGGGGAACGAGCAGTACTTC
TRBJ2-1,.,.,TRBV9,CASSVVDSGNNEQFF,TGTGCCAGCAGCGTAGTAGATAGCGGTAACAATGAGCAGTTCTTC
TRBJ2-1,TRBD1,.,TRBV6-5,CASRPGTGGKGEQFF,TGTGCCAGCAGACCTGGGACAGGGGGCAAGGGTGAGCAGTTCTTC
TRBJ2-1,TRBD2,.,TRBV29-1,CSVLAGGLYNEQFF,TGCAGCGTACTAGCGGGGGGGCTCTACAATGAGCAGTTCTTC
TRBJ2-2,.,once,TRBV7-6,CASSLAQGENTGELFF,TGTGCCAGCAGCTTAGCGCAGGGTGAGAACACCGGGGAGCTGTTTTTT
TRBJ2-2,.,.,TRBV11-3,CASSLRSAGLNTGELFF,TGTGCCAGCAGCTTACGTAGCGCCGGGCTCAACACCGGGGAGCTGTTTTTT
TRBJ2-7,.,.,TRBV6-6,CASSSSSYEQYF,TGTGCCAGCAGTTCGAGCTCCTACGAGCAGTACTTC
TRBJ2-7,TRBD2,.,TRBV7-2,CASSLGTSLYVAHEQYF,TGTGCCAGCAGCTTAGGGACTAGCCTATATGTGGCTCACGAGCAGTACTTC
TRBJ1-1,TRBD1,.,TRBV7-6,CASSSGTGREAFF,TGTGCCAGCAGCTCCGGGACAGGGAGAGAAGCTTTCTTT
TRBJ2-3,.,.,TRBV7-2,CASSFDYYTDTQYF,TGTGCCAGCAGCTTTGACTATTACACAGATACGCAGTATTTT
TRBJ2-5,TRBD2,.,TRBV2,CASSVTSGSGETQYF,TGTGCCAGCAGTGTTACTAGCGGGAGTGGGGAGACCCAGTACTTC
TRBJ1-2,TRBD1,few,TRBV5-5,CASTDLWDRGRGGYTF,TGTGCCAGCACCGATCTTTGGGACAGGGGGCGCGGTGGCTACACCTTC
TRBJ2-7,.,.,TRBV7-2,CASSLSRSSYEQYF,TGTGCCAGCAGCCTATCGCGGAGCTCCTACGAGCAGTACTTC
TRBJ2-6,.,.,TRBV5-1,CASSVAYVLGANVLTF,TGCGCCAGCAGCGTGGCGTATGTCTTAGGGGCCAACGTCCTGACTTTC
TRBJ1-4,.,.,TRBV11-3,CASSFSGWCIEKLFF,TGTGCCAGCAGCTTCTCAGGGTGGTGTATTGAAAAACTGTTTTTT
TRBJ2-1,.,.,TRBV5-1,CASSSSGGYNEQFF,TGCGCCAGCAGCTCGTCGGGCGGGTACAATGAGCAGTTCTTC
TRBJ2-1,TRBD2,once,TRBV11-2,CASSLGLAGGLNEQFF,TGTGCCAGCAGCCTCGGACTAGCGGGGGGGTTAAATGAGCAGTTCTTC
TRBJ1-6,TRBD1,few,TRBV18,CASSMRQGTDSPLHF,TGTGCCAGCTCGATGCGACAGGGGACGGATTCACCCCTCCACTTT